Shown below are 24 T cell receptor beta chains from a single sample sequenced in a study of T cell responses to AZD1222 COVID-19 vaccine. Sequencing was performed with immunoSEQ multiplex PCR; in TCRdb, only in-frame clones are kept and a portion is missing. The sample holds 150,000 or so clones, 88% seen once. Sequences were derived from peripheral blood, sampled on day 0 of AZD1222 vaccination. These receptor sequences come from an adult in good health.

This clone has only one observation. This chain links TRBV12-3 or TRBV12-4 with TRBJ2-7; tentative D call: TRBD1 (6 bases). The CDR3 length is 12 residues. The V end was cut by 5 bases, the J end by 3 bases, with 8 bases between. The CDR3 spells CASSPQGYEQYF. The CDR3 DNA sequence: TGTGCCAGCAGTCCACAGGGCTACGAGCAGTACTTC.

The rearrangement uses TRBV19 and TRBJ1-2; 8 nucleotides agree with TRBD1. Germline loops: CDR1 LNHDA, CDR2 SQIVND (reference sequence). CDR3 length equals 12 residues. With 4 bases clipped from V and 6 bases from J, the junction kept 1 base outside the gene matches. CDR3 nucleotides: TGTGCCAGTAGTAGACAGGGGAATGGCTACACCTTC. Its translation: CASSRQGNGYTF. Looking up the rest from reference TRBV19 and TRBJ1-2 gives the full variable domain: DGGITQSPKYLFRKEGQNVTLSCEQNLNHDAMYWYRQDPGQGLRLIYYSQIVNDFQKGDIAEGYSVSREKKESFPLTVTSAQKNPTAFYLCASSRQGNGYTFGSGTRLTVV.

The rearrangement links TRBV29-1 to TRBJ1-2, with D perhaps matching TRBD1 (5 bases). Trimming took 3 bases from V and 5 from J, leaving 10 bases between them. Germline CDR1 SQVTM, CDR2 ANQGSEA. CDR3 size: 12 residues. The CDR3 is CSVDRGSYGYTF. For the CDR3, the DNA is TGCAGCGTTGATCGGGGGTCATATGGCTACACCTTC.

Many counts were recorded for this clone. V usage is TRBV7-9 and J usage is TRBJ2-3; TRBD1 aligns across 10 bases. There are 17 residues in the CDR3. V lost 1 base and J lost 3; bases outside the gene matches: 7. The germline V gene has CDR1 SEHNR and CDR2 FQNEAQ (reference sequence). The CDR3 loop reads CASSLGVGTGATDTQYF. The CDR3 region has the DNA TGTGCCAGCAGCTTAGGGGTGGGGACAGGGGCAACAGATACGCAGTATTTT.

The genes are TRBV9 and TRBJ1-2; 7 nucleotides align to TRBD1. Germline V gives CDR1 SGDLS, CDR2 YYNGEE. The CDR3 consists of 16 residues. V trimming: 3 bases; J trimming: 3 bases; junction bases outside the gene matches: 11. The CDR3 loop reads CASSDPQGLGDYGYTF. The DNA of the CDR3 is TGTGCCAGCAGCGACCCACAGGGGCTGGGCGACTATGGCTACACCTTC.

This clone was detected only a few times. J is TRBJ2-3 and V is TRBV2, with a tentative D call TRBD2 (5 bases). The CDR3 runs to 14 residues. CDR1 SNHLY and CDR2 FYNNEI come from the germline V gene. Trimming pared 4 bases from V and 1 base from J, leaving 9 bases between. The CDR3 loop reads CASSVLGRTDTQYF. CDR3 DNA sequence: TGTGCCAGCAGTGTACTAGGGCGCACAGATACGCAGTATTTT.

This clone came up once. This rearrangement joins TRBV7-2 to TRBJ1-2; a possible D gene is TRBD1 (6 bases). Germline V CDR1 and CDR2: SGHTA, FQGNSA. Trimming pared 0 bases from V and 8 bases from J, leaving 10 bases between. The length of the CDR3 is 13 residues. The CDR3 DNA reads as TGTGCCAGCAGCTTAGCCAGGGGACGGGGCTACACCTTC. This encodes CASSLARGRGYTF.

This clone turned up a few times. This sequence joins TRBV6-5 and TRBJ1-5; a weak D match, TRBD1 (6 bases). CDR3 length: 13 residues. In germline, CDR1 is MNHEY, CDR2 SVGAGI. Deletions cut 5 bases from V and 5 bases from J, with 10 bases between. CDR3 coding DNA: TGTGCCAGCAGTCAGACAGGTTATCAGCCCCAGCATTTT. Protein: CASSQTGYQPQHF.

Here the CDR3 DNA reads TGTGCCAGCAGTCCAGGGTCTAGCACAGATACGCAGTATTTT. Its translation is CASSPGSSTDTQYF. The chain recombines TRBV6-5 with TRBJ2-3; weak D call: TRBD1 (5 bases). The CDR3 has 14 amino acids. Germline CDR1 reads MNHEY; CDR2 reads SVGAGI. Between the trimmed V and J ends, which lost 5 bases and 0 bases, there was a span of 9 bases.

The DNA for the CDR3 is TGTGCCAGTAGTAGGCTAGCGGGGGCCTACGAGCAGTACTTC. Translated, it gives CASSRLAGAYEQYF. This chain links TRBV19 with TRBJ2-7; 10 bases fit TRBD2. This CDR3 spans 14 amino acids. Germline CDR1 and CDR2: LNHDA and SQIVND (reference sequence). Germline trimming cut 4 bases from V and 2 bases from J; bases unmatched to any gene: 2.

The chain couples TRBV25-1 to TRBJ1-3; D not certain. Germline CDR1 is MGHDK and CDR2 is SYGVNS. V gave up 8 bases and J gave up 2 bases, with 16 bases separating them. CDR3 size: 15 residues. The CDR3 nucleotides read TGTGCCAGCTGGAAACCCATACGCGCTGGAAACACCATATATTTT. Its protein product is CASWKPIRAGNTIYF. Full variable domain (outside the CDR3, taken from reference TRBV25-1 and TRBJ1-3): EADIYQTPRYLVIGTGKKITLECSQTMGHDKMYWYQQDPGMELHLIHYSYGVNSTEKGDLSSESTVSRIRTEHFPLTLESARPSHTSQYLCASWKPIRAGNTIYFGEGSWLTVV.

This clone appeared a single time. V is TRBV4-3 and J is TRBJ2-2; 12 nucleotides align to TRBD1. The CDR3 covers 16 residues. Looked up from germline, CDR1 is LGHNA and CDR2 is YSLEER. With V trimmed by 5 bases and J by 3 bases, 4 bases remained unmatched. This CDR3 reads CASSGGQGAYTGELFF. In DNA, the CDR3 is TGCGCCAGCAGCGGGGGACAGGGGGCTTACACCGGGGAGCTGTTTTTT.

The chain joins TRBV5-6 to TRBJ2-1; TRBD2 matches 11 bases. This CDR3 spans 15 amino acids. After removal of 0 bases from V and 9 bases from J, the junction contained 5 bases not matched to a gene. The germline gives CDR1 SGHDT, CDR2 YYEEEE. The CDR3 sequence is CASSLVAGGPGEQFF. In nucleotides, the CDR3 is TGTGCCAGCAGCTTGGTAGCGGGAGGGCCCGGTGAGCAGTTCTTC.

V and J are TRBV4-2 and TRBJ1-2; 8 bases fit TRBD1. This CDR3 is 16 amino acids long. Looked up from germline, CDR1 is LGHNA and CDR2 is YNFKEQ. V shed 1 base and J 3 bases; nucleotides not matched to a gene: 7. The CDR3 DNA sequence: TGTGCCAGCAGCCAAGGAGCGTTGACAGGGGACTATGGCTACACCTTC. It is translated as CASSQGALTGDYGYTF.

The CDR3 loop reads CASSVGTGVGNIQYF. CDR3 coding DNA: TGTGCCAGCAGTGTCGGGACGGGCGTGGGAAACATTCAGTACTTC. The V and J genes are TRBV25-1 and TRBJ2-4; D possibly uses TRBD1 or TRBD2 (5 bases each). Germline CDR1 and CDR2: MGHDK and SYGVNS. CDR3 length: 15 residues. The germline V and J ends were trimmed by 4 bases and 6 bases, with 16 bases remaining between them.

V and J are TRBV6-5 and TRBJ2-1; 9 bases are a match to TRBD2. Germline CDR1 is MNHEY and CDR2 is SVGAGI. There are 15 residues in the CDR3. V lost 4 bases, J lost 3 bases, and 4 bases stayed unmatched. The CDR3 DNA follows: TGTGCCAGCAGTTCCCTAGCGGGGCGCTACAATGAGCAGTTCTTC. Translating gives CASSSLAGRYNEQFF.

The chain combines TRBV21-1 with TRBJ2-1; TRBD2 was called by the table and not checked on the DNA. TRBV21-1 constitutes a pseudogene. This CDR3 spans 16 amino acids. In nucleotides, the CDR3 is TGTGCCAGCAGCAGTATACTAGCGGGACCAGGTAATGAGCAGTTCTTC. It encodes CASSSILAGPGNEQFF.

CDR3 coding DNA: TGTGCCAGCAGCTTCTCCGGACCTTCTGGCTACACCTTC. Residues: CASSFSGPSGYTF. The chain carries TRBV6-2 or TRBV6-3 and TRBJ1-2; no clear D gene. Germline CDR1 and CDR2: MNHEY and SVGEGT. The CDR3 has 13 residues. Deletions cut 6 bases from V and 7 bases from J, with 15 bases between.

The chain recombines TRBV29-1 with TRBJ1-1; D is unresolved. With 4 bases removed from V and 8 bases from J, the gap between germline ends came to 11 bases. The V gene's germline CDR1 is SQVTM and CDR2 ANQGSEA. This CDR3 comprises 11 residues. The CDR3: CSVGLGREAFF. The DNA of the CDR3 is TGCAGCGTTGGCCTTGGACGGGAAGCTTTCTTT. The full variable domain, completed using reference TRBV29-1 and TRBJ1-1, is SAVISQKPSRDICQRGTSLTIQCQVDSQVTMMFWYRQQPGQSLTLIATANQGSEATYESGFVIDKFPISRPNLTFSTLTVSNMSPEDSSIYLCSVGLGREAFFGQGTRLTVV.

The chain joins TRBV7-2 to TRBJ1-3; TRBD1 matches at 10 bases. Germline V gene lookup returns CDR1 SGHTA and CDR2 FQGNSA. The CDR3 covers 16 residues. Germline trimming cut 5 bases from V and 4 bases from J; bases unmatched to any gene: 8. CDR3 coding DNA: TGTGCCAGCAGCACGCCGGGACAGGGGTACGGAAACACCATATATTTT. This sequence encodes CASSTPGQGYGNTIYF.

CDR3: CASSLAGTGELFF. The CDR3, as DNA: TGTGCCAGCAGCTTGGCAGGAACCGGGGAGCTGTTTTTT. The chain couples TRBV7-3 to TRBJ2-2; no firm D call. CDR1 SGHTA and CDR2 FQGTGA come from the germline V gene. The CDR3 contains 13 residues. Trimming took off 3 bases at V and 5 bases at J, with 7 bases between the two ends.

The rearrangement links TRBV10-3 to TRBJ1-6; D possibly corresponds to TRBD1 (6 bases). CDR1 ENHRY and CDR2 SYGVKD come from the germline V gene. V gave up 4 bases and J gave up 10 bases, with 20 bases separating them. The CDR3 runs 16 residues. This chain's CDR3 is CAISGGQHPLGSPLHF. The CDR3 region has the DNA TGTGCCATCAGTGGGGGACAACACCCTTTAGGGTCACCCCTCCACTTT.

V is TRBV5-8 and J is TRBJ2-7, with D hard to call. The V end was cut by 6 bases, the J end by 7 bases, with 2 bases between. Germline V gene data show CDR1 as SGHTS and CDR2 as YDEGEE. CDR3 length: 8 amino acids. The CDR3, as DNA: TGTGCCAGCACTGAGCAGTACTTC. Translation: CASTEQYF.

V and J are TRBV27 and TRBJ1-2; perhaps TRBD1 as D (5 bases). CDR1 and CDR2 from the germline V gene are MNHEY and SMNVEV (reference sequence). The length of the CDR3 is 15 residues. The ends were cut back, 8 bases at V and 0 bases at J, with 16 bases in the middle. CDR3 protein: CASFGEGHANYGYTF. CDR3 nucleotide sequence: TGTGCCAGCTTTGGGGAGGGGCACGCTAACTATGGCTACACCTTC.